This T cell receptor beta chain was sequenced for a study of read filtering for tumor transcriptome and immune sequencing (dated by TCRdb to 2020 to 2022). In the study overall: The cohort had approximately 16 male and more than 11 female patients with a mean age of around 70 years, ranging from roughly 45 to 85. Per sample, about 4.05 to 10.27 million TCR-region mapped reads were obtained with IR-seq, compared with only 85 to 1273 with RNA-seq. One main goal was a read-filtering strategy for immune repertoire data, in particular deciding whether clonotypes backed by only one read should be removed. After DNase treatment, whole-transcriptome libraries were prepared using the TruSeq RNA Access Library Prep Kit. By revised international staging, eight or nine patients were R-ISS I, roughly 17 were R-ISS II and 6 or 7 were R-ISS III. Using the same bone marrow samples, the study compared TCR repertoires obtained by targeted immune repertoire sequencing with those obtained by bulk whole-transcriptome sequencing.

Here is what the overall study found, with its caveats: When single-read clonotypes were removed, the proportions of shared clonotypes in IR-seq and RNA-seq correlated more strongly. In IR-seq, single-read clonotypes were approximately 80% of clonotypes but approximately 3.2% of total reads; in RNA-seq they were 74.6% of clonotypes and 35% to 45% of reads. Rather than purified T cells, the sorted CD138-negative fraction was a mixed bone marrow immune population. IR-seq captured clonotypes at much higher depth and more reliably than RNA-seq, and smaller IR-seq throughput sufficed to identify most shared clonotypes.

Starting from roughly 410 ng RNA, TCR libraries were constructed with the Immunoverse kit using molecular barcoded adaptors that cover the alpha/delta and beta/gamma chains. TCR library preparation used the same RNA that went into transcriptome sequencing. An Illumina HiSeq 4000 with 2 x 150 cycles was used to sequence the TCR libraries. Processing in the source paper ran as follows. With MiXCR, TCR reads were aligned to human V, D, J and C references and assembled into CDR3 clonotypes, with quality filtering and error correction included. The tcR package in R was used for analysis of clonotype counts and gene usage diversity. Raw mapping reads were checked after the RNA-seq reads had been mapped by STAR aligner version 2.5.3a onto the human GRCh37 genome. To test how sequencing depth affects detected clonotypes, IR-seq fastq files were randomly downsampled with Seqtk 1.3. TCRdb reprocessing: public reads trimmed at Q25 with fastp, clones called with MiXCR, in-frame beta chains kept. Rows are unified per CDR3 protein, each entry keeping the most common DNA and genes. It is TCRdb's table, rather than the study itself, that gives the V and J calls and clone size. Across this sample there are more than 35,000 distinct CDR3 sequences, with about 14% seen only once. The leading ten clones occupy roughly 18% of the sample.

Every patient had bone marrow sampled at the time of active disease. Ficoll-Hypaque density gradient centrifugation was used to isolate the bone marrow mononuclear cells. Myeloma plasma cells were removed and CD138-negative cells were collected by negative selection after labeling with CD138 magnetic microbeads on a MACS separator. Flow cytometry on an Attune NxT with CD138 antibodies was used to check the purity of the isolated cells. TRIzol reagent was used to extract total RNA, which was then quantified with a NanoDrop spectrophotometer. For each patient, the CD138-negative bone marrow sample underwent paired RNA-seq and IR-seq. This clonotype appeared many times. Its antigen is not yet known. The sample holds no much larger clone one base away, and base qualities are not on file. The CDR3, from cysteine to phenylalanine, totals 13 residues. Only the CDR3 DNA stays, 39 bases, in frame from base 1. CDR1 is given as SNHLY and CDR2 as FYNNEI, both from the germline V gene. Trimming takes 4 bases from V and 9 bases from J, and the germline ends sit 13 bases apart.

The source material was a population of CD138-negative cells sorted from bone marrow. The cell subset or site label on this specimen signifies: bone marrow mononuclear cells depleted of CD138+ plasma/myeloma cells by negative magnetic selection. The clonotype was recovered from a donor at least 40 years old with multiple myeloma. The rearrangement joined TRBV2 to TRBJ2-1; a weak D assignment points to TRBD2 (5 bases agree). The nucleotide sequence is TGTGCCAGCAGTGTTGGGGAGAAGACTGAGCAGTTCTTC. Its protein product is CASSVGEKTEQFF.